This T cell receptor (beta chain) was documented in a study of T-cell reconstitution after alpha-beta-depleted transplantation in children. Study-level results: Several hundred expanded graft clones reportedly supplied alpha-beta T cells about two months after transplant.

Preparation of the TCRbeta library was carried out with unique molecular identifiers. TCRdb passed the PCR reads through MiXCR, listing each CDR3 protein once. Of over 450,000 distinct CDR3 sequences in the sample, under 12% were seen once. There are a few counts of this clonotype. Its specificity is not known. CDR1 DFQATT and CDR2 SNEGSKA come from the germline V gene (reference sequence). The CDR3 extends over 12 amino acids. The J segment lost 8 bases and the V segment lost 5 bases, leaving 5 bases of the junction unmatched. This sample comprised PBMCs, obtained before TCRalphabeta/CD19-depleted stem cell transplant. The chain employs TRBV20-1 and TRBJ2-1; 8 bases map to TRBD2. The receptor was isolated from a child aged 2 to 10 with inherited bone marrow failure, due to receive a stem cell transplant. The CDR3 nucleotides are TGCAGTGCTGCGACCGGGGGGGATGAGCAGTTCTTC. It encodes CSAATGGDEQFF.